The 8 T cell receptor beta chains given below trace back to one sample, sequenced in a study of vaccination and CD4 T cells after COVID-19. These receptors lack a known antigen. As to treatment: roughly 10-day PBMC culture with coronavirus spike peptide pools or control peptides (ViraFEST assay). With the Oncomine TCR Beta short-read assay, DNA from cultured CD4+ T cells was sequenced. TCRdb reanalysed the PCR reads using MiXCR and keeps one entry per CDR3 protein. The table has about 13,000 distinct CDR3 sequences, approximately 31% seen once. The sample was CD4+ T cells from blood, cultured in vitro, taken before SARS-CoV-2 vaccination. All receptors derive from a human donor who received a COVID-19 vaccine.

Relative to its sample, this clonotype is medium-sized (0.01 to 0.1%). The chain uses TRBV6-1 and TRBJ1-6, with D hard to call. The V gene lost 6 bases and the J gene lost 9 bases, with 9 bases spanning the gap. The germline gives CDR1 MNHNS, CDR2 SASEGT. CDR3 length equals 12 residues. For the CDR3, the DNA is TGTGCCAGCAGGGCCCGAATTTCACCCCTCCACTTT. This encodes CASRARISPLHF.

On this clonotype: Compared with germline, one end of the junction differs, possibly owing to a read error. V and J are TRBV7-2 and TRBJ1-3; D possibly corresponds to TRBD1 (6 bases). CDR3 length: 15 amino acids. The germline CDR1 and CDR2 sequences are SGHTA and FQGNSA. The CDR3 region is CAGSLQGASGNTIYF. The DNA for the CDR3 is TGTGCCGGCAGCTTACAGGGTGCCTCTGGAAACACCATATATTTT.

This sequence joins TRBV6-1 and TRBJ2-1; D ambiguous. V dropped 3 bases and J dropped 5 bases, with 17 bases sitting between them. The CDR3 is 16 residues long. Germline CDR1 is MNHNS and CDR2 is SASEGT. CDR3 bases: TGTGCCAGCAGTGACGACAACTTTTTAACACACAATGAGCAGTTCTTC. Protein sequence: CASSDDNFLTHNEQFF.

The chain couples TRBV18 to TRBJ2-7; 9 bases map to TRBD1. V dropped 3 bases and J dropped 4; count of bases not matched to a gene: 10. The CDR3 is made up of 16 amino acids. The V gene's germline CDR1 is KGHSH and CDR2 LQKENI. The CDR3 DNA sequence: TGTGCCAGCTCACCTAATACAGGGGGCGCATCATACGAGCAGTACTTC. Amino acid sequence: CASSPNTGGASYEQYF.

This clonotype was seen more than once but under ten times. The V call is TRBV7-2, the J call TRBJ1-1; 10 positions match TRBD1. V lost 3 bases and J lost 3; bases outside the gene matches: 4. The germline gives CDR1 SGHTA, CDR2 FQGNSA. CDR3 length: 15 amino acids. CDR3: CASSFAGTGDTEAFF. The CDR3 DNA follows: TGTGCCAGCAGCTTTGCCGGGACAGGGGACACTGAAGCTTTCTTT.

The CDR3 region is CASQGWDTGELFF. DNA for the CDR3: TGCGCCAGCCAGGGGTGGGACACCGGGGAGCTGTTTTTT. V usage is TRBV10-1 and J usage is TRBJ2-2, with a weak D call TRBD1 (6 bases). Germline V gives CDR1 WNHNN, CDR2 SYGVQD (reference sequence). CDR3 size: 13 residues. V shed 8 bases and J shed 3 bases, with 10 bases lying between them.

This clonotype was seen a few times. This chain links TRBV27 with TRBJ2-5; 9 bases line up with TRBD2. CDR3 size: 13 residues. Per the germline V gene, CDR1 is MNHEY and CDR2 is SMNVEV (reference sequence). Unmatched junction bases numbered 3, after V lost 6 bases and J lost 4 bases. The CDR3 DNA reads as TGTGCCAGCAGGCGGGGGGGTGGAGAGACCCAGTACTTC. Its protein product is CASRRGGGETQYF.

This clonotype was detected only a few times. The CDR3 bases are TGTGCCAGCAGTTTACCAGGGACCACCACCGGGGAGCTGTTTTTT. Translated: CASSLPGTTTGELFF. This chain joins TRBV27 and TRBJ2-2; D may be TRBD1 or TRBD2 (5 bases each). V was cut by 2 bases and J by 4 bases, with 11 bases left in between. Germline CDR1 reads MNHEY; CDR2 reads SMNVEV (reference sequence). This CDR3 spans 15 amino acids.